This TCR beta chain was captured by sequencing in a study of cytomegalovirus exposure and HLA in healthy donors. To note about this clone: Antigen specificity is unknown.

The germline gives CDR1 SGHTA, CDR2 FQGTGA. The CDR3 consists of 14 residues. Trimming took 11 bases from V and 5 from J; bases not matched to a gene: 11. General study findings and limits: A later analysis by the authors found several of the most significant clusters apparently linked to common viral pathogens. The study dropped some indistinguishable V segments, TRBV6-2 and TRBV6-3 among them. Most subjects' HLA-A and HLA-B alleles were reportedly predicted from TCR beta sequences.

Primers for the PCR totalled 60 Vbeta and 13 Jbeta. TCRdb keeps only in-frame clones here, not all; method: immunoSEQ multiplex PCR. The table has about 97,000 clones, 76% seen once. Healthy bone marrow donors supplied every sample. The genes are TRBV7-3 and TRBJ2-3; TRBD2 matches 9 bases. This sequence originates from a man aged 40-49 years in good health and CMV-seronegative. The sample was PBMCs. The CDR3 protein is CASASLAGRDTQYF. Here the CDR3 DNA reads TGTGCCTCCGCCTCTCTAGCGGGGAGAGATACGCAGTATTTT.